This TCR beta chain was documented in a study of blood T cells in healthy people across ages. The overall study: Template switching captured about one barcoded beta molecule per two T cells.

Donors each provided 8 to 10 milliliters of peripheral blood. The extraction recovered at least 5.5 micrograms of total RNA per sample. Using a J-beta primer mix together with a sample-barcoded 5' primer, a second PCR was run for roughly 7 to 11 cycles. MiXCR, run by TCRdb on the 5' RACE reads, gives a single entry per CDR3 protein. The sample shows hundreds of thousands of distinct CDR3 sequences, 45% to 70% of them seen only once. This clonotype was observed a single time. The V and J ends lost 7 bases and 4 bases, in that order; junction bases with no gene match: 9. This CDR3 is built from 14 residues. The V gene's germline CDR1 is SGHTA and CDR2 FQGNSA.

The chain uses TRBV7-2 and TRBJ2-7, with TRBD2 identical over 8 bases. The origin of this receptor is a man between 40 and 49 years old in good health. The sequenced sample was blood. CDR3 in DNA: TGTGCCAGCACCGTTAATCGCGGGGGGTACGAGCAGTACTTC. This encodes CASTVNRGGYEQYF. The full variable domain, completed using reference TRBV7-2 and TRBJ2-7, is GAGVSQSPSNKVTEKGKDVELRCDPISGHTALYWYRQSLGQGLEFLIYFQGNSAPDKSGLPSDRFSAERTGGSVSTLTIQRTQQEDSAVYLCASTVNRGGYEQYFGPGTRLTVT.